These 23 T cell receptor beta chains came from one sample sequenced in a study of T cell responses to AZD1222 COVID-19 vaccine. TCRdb's table, derived via immunoSEQ multiplex PCR, lists solely in-frame clones and lacks some. The sample holds around 130,000 clones, around 94% seen once. The sequenced sample was peripheral blood, obtained on day 0 of AZD1222 vaccination. The receptors stem from an adult in good health.

V usage is TRBV4-1 and J usage is TRBJ2-5; 10 bases align to TRBD2. After removal of 1 base from V and 5 bases from J, the junction contained 10 bases not matched to a gene. Germline CDR1 and CDR2: MGHRA and YSYEKL. This CDR3 contains 17 residues. This CDR3 reads CASSQGQREGRYETQYF. Here the CDR3 DNA reads TGCGCCAGCAGCCAAGGACAGCGGGAGGGCCGGTATGAGACCCAGTACTTC.

The rearrangement uses TRBV7-9 and TRBJ2-3, with a weak D call TRBD1 (6 bases). Per germline, CDR1 SEHNR and CDR2 FQNEAQ (reference sequence). Trimming stripped 2 bases from V and 4 bases from J, with 7 bases between. The length of the CDR3 is 13 residues. In nucleotides, the CDR3 is TGTGCCAGCAGCTTATCAGGGGCAGATACGCAGTATTTT. Translated: CASSLSGADTQYF. Full variable domain (outside the CDR3, taken from reference TRBV7-9 and TRBJ2-3): DTGVSQNPRHKITKRGQNVTFRCDPISEHNRLYWYRQTLGQGPEFLTYFQNEAQLEKSRLLSDRFSAERPKGSFSTLEIQRTEQGDSAMYLCASSLSGADTQYFGPGTRLTVL.

The CDR3 here is CASSRDRAETQYF. CDR3 sequence (DNA): TGTGCCAGCAGCCGCGACAGGGCCGAGACCCAGTACTTC. J is TRBJ2-5 and V is TRBV7-2; TRBD1 agrees at 7 bases. The germline CDR1 and CDR2 sequences are SGHTA and FQGNSA. This CDR3 comprises 13 residues. Trimming took 5 bases from V and 5 from J; bases not matched to a gene: 5.

The V gene is TRBV28, the J gene TRBJ2-3, with a tentative D call TRBD2 (6 bases). The germline V gene has CDR1 MDHEN and CDR2 SYDVKM. Deletions cut 9 bases from V and 4 bases from J, with 23 bases between. CDR3 length: 16 amino acids. CDR3 in DNA: TGTGCCAGTACTCTCGGGACTCCCTTAGGGGCAGATACGCAGTATTTT. Its translation is CASTLGTPLGADTQYF.

The J gene is TRBJ2-1, the V gene TRBV11-2, with 7 positions matching TRBD2. The CDR3 spans 15 residues. V was clipped by 4 bases and J by 8 bases; unmatched bases: 11. Germline V gene lookup returns CDR1 SGHAT and CDR2 FQNNGV. CDR3 sequence reads: CASSSPRGEGHEQFF. CDR3 in DNA: TGTGCCAGCAGCTCCCCCCGTGGGGAGGGCCATGAGCAGTTCTTC.

The genes are TRBV30 and TRBJ2-7; possibly TRBD2 for D (6 bases). Per the germline V gene, CDR1 is GTSNPN and CDR2 is SVGIG (reference sequence). The CDR3 runs 13 residues. V lost 2 bases, J lost 3 bases, and 11 bases lay in between. The CDR3 loop is CAWSFGTFYEQYF. In nucleotides, the CDR3 is TGTGCCTGGAGTTTTGGGACTTTCTACGAGCAGTACTTC.

About this clone itself: Germline and junction disagree at one end, which may indicate a read error. The rearrangement uses TRBV10-2 and TRBJ2-7, with 10 bases identical to TRBD2. Germline CDR1 is WSHSY and CDR2 is SAAADI. The length of the CDR3 is 16 residues. The CDR3 DNA sequence: TGCGCCAGCAGCGAGTCACTAGCGGGGACCTCCTACGAGCAGTACTTC. Translation: CASSESLAGTSYEQYF.

This chain joins TRBV29-1 and TRBJ1-2; D is undetermined. The CDR3 extends over 12 amino acids. V dropped 7 bases and J dropped 4 bases, with 13 bases sitting between them. From germline, CDR1 is SQVTM and CDR2 ANQGSEA. CDR3 loop: CSGYEPTYGYTF. For the CDR3, the DNA is TGCAGCGGATATGAGCCCACCTATGGCTACACCTTC.

This clone was seen only once. The chain couples TRBV14 to TRBJ1-1, with a possible D match to TRBD1 (5 bases). The CDR3 loop spans 14 amino acids. The ends were cut back, 0 bases at V and 10 bases at J, with 15 bases in the middle. Per the germline V gene, CDR1 is SGHDN and CDR2 is FVKESK. Here the CDR3 reads CASSQDQGRGGAFF. The CDR3 DNA is TGTGCCAGCAGCCAAGATCAAGGCCGGGGGGGAGCTTTCTTT.

The CDR3 is CASSSGTYGNQPQHF. Here the CDR3 DNA reads TGTGCCAGCAGCTCCGGGACATATGGCAATCAGCCCCAGCATTTT. This chain uses TRBV6-5 with TRBJ1-5; the D gene is possibly TRBD1 (6 bases). This CDR3 comprises 15 residues. V shed 6 bases and J shed 2 bases, with 14 bases lying between them. CDR1 MNHEY and CDR2 SVGAGI come from the germline V gene.

The rearrangement joins TRBV2 to TRBJ2-7; a possible D gene is TRBD2 (5 bases). V was trimmed by 4 bases and J by 0 bases, leaving 16 bases between them. The CDR3 consists of 16 residues. Germline V gene lookup returns CDR1 SNHLY and CDR2 FYNNEI. The CDR3 is CASSVPSGGSSYEQYF. CDR3 bases: TGTGCCAGCAGTGTTCCGAGCGGCGGATCCTCCTACGAGCAGTACTTC.

The chain carries TRBV20-1 and TRBJ1-2; D remains unclear. Germline V CDR1 and CDR2: DFQATT, SNEGSKA (reference sequence). Trimming took 3 bases from V and 4 from J, leaving 18 bases between them. CDR3 length equals 15 residues. DNA for the CDR3: TGCAGTGCTAGTGGGTCGGATACGGATCCCTATGGCTACACCTTC. This encodes CSASGSDTDPYGYTF.

V gene TRBV6-5 combines with J gene TRBJ1-1; D gene unclear. Germline values: CDR1 MNHEY, CDR2 SVGAGI. The CDR3 totals 11 residues. V was clipped by 7 bases and J by 2 bases, with 5 bases between them. The CDR3 nucleotides are TGTGCCAGCATTTTCAACACTGAAGCTTTCTTT. This sequence encodes CASIFNTEAFF.

V gene TRBV4-3 combines with J gene TRBJ2-1, with TRBD1 matching over 10 bases. The CDR3 is 13 amino acids. Trimming removed 4 bases from V and 15 bases from J; junction bases left unmatched: 9. Germline CDR1 reads LGHNA; CDR2 reads YSLEER. The CDR3: CASSPRDRGIPFF. CDR3 nucleotide sequence: TGCGCCAGCAGCCCCCGGGACAGGGGAATACCGTTCTTC.

The V gene is TRBV2, the J gene TRBJ1-4, with 10 nucleotides matching TRBD1. This CDR3 region has 13 residues. CDR1 and CDR2 from the germline V gene are SNHLY and FYNNEI. The trim removed 8 bases at V and 5 bases at J, leaving 2 bases unmatched. The CDR3 region is CASAGQGNEKLFF. CDR3 in DNA: TGTGCCAGCGCGGGACAGGGGAATGAAAAACTGTTTTTT.

The CDR3 is CASRTLQGIGETQYF. DNA for the CDR3: TGTGCCAGCAGAACCCTACAGGGTATTGGAGAGACCCAGTACTTC. The chain links TRBV27 to TRBJ2-5; D is perhaps TRBD1 (6 bases). The CDR3 totals 15 residues. The germline V gene encodes CDR1 MNHEY and CDR2 SMNVEV (reference sequence). Between the trimmed V and J ends, which lost 6 bases and 4 bases, there was a span of 18 bases.

This chain connects TRBV2 to TRBJ2-1; TRBD2 matches at 13 bases. V was clipped by 7 bases and J by 9 bases; unmatched bases: 9. In germline, CDR1 is SNHLY, CDR2 FYNNEI. The length of the CDR3 is 15 residues. CDR3 residues: CASTGLAGEGGEQFF. CDR3 DNA: TGTGCCAGCACTGGACTAGCGGGAGAAGGGGGTGAGCAGTTCTTC. The entire variable domain, with the rest obtained from reference TRBV2 and TRBJ2-1, is as follows: EPEVTQTPSHQVTQMGQEVILRCVPISNHLYFYWYRQILGQKVEFLVSFYNNEISEKSEIFDDQFSVERPDGSNFTLKIRSTKLEDSAMYFCASTGLAGEGGEQFFGPGTRLTVL.

A single count supports this clone. V and J are TRBV18 and TRBJ2-1; 9 bases fit TRBD1. V lost 3 bases to trimming and J lost 9 bases; unmatched junction nucleotides: 6. CDR3 length: 14 residues. Looked up from germline, CDR1 is KGHSH and CDR2 is LQKENI. CDR3 DNA: TGTGCCAGCTCACCTACGACAGGGGGTTCTGAGCAGTTCTTC. Its translation is CASSPTTGGSEQFF.

V gene TRBV6-5 combines with J gene TRBJ2-1; no clear D gene. The germline V and J ends were trimmed by 6 bases and 2 bases, with 2 bases remaining between them. Per the germline V gene, CDR1 is MNHEY and CDR2 is SVGAGI. This CDR3 region has 11 residues. This CDR3 is CASSAYNEQFF. CDR3 in DNA: TGTGCCAGCAGCGCCTACAATGAGCAGTTCTTC.

The V call is TRBV9, the J call TRBJ2-6; TRBD1 agrees at 8 bases. Germline V gene lookup returns CDR1 SGDLS and CDR2 YYNGEE. Losses at the gene ends were 0 bases for V and 0 bases for J; bases not matched to a gene: 8. This CDR3 contains 19 residues. CDR3 protein: CASSVGAGGFNSGANVLTF. CDR3 bases: TGTGCCAGCAGCGTAGGGGCAGGGGGCTTTAACTCTGGGGCCAACGTCCTGACTTTC.

This clone was seen once. The chain employs TRBV7-2 and TRBJ2-1; D uncertain. V gave up 1 base and J gave up 4 bases, with 8 bases separating them. The germline V gene encodes CDR1 SGHTA and CDR2 FQGNSA. The CDR3 is 14 amino acids. This chain's CDR3 is CASSLEQTYNEQFF. CDR3 DNA: TGTGCCAGCAGCTTAGAACAGACTTACAATGAGCAGTTCTTC.

The chain couples TRBV7-2 to TRBJ2-2; D remains unclear. The CDR3 covers 14 residues. Per the germline V gene, CDR1 is SGHTA and CDR2 is FQGNSA. The V gene lost 6 bases and the J gene lost 1 base, with 9 bases spanning the gap. The CDR3 DNA follows: TGTGCCAGCAGTTCTAACCGGAACACCGGGGAGCTGTTTTTT. This translates into CASSSNRNTGELFF.

The rearrangement joins TRBV5-1 to TRBJ2-1; D is possibly TRBD1 or TRBD2 (5 bases each). The germline CDR1 and CDR2 sequences are SGHRS and YFSETQ. The CDR3 is 18 amino acids. Trimming took 4 bases from V and 0 from J, leaving 20 bases between them. CDR3: CASSQRRDGRSSYNEQFF. CDR3 nucleotide sequence: TGCGCCAGCAGCCAAAGACGGGACGGGCGGAGCTCCTACAATGAGCAGTTCTTC.